The source of this TCR beta chain is a study of T cell changes during pregnancy in multiple sclerosis. Produced via immunoSEQ multiplex PCR; TCRdb's table is partial and in-frame only. The sample comprises more than 55,000 clones, roughly nine tenths of which are singletons, and 1.4% rests with the top ten. With 2 bases removed from V and 2 bases from J, the gap between germline ends came to 4 bases. The CDR3 runs 13 residues. CDR1 is KGHSH, CDR2 LQKENI, per germline. This TCR came from a female donor with multiple sclerosis, enrolled in a pregnancy study. The sample consisted of peripheral blood, taken in the second trimester of pregnancy. The chain is built from TRBV18 and TRBJ1-3; D uncertain. The CDR3 nucleotides are TGTGCCAGCTCACCAGCAGCTGGAAACACCATATATTTT. Protein product: CASSPAAGNTIYF.